Ten or more counts support the clone carrying this T cell receptor (beta chain). Its antigen is undetermined. Isolated per sample were at least 7 million PBMCs. V was shortened by 5 bases and J by 0 bases, with 12 bases between the two germline ends. Germline V gene data show CDR1 as MNHEY and CDR2 as SMNVEV (reference sequence). The CDR3 contains 15 residues. A second PCR of 7 to 11 cycles used a sample-barcoded 5' primer and a J-beta primer mix. Via MiXCR, TCRdb re-called the 5' RACE reads, giving one row per CDR3 protein. The repertoire holds some 710,000 distinct CDR3 sequences, with about a fifth as singletons. This entry is derived from a study of blood T cells in healthy people across ages. General study findings and limits: Long-lived donors exceeded aged donors in naive CD4+ cells and diversity.

This clonotype originated in a man between 70 and 80 years old in good health. Source material: blood. The V and J genes are TRBV27 and TRBJ2-3; a weak D match, TRBD2 (5 bases). This chain's CDR3 is CASSRTRASTDTQYF. CDR3 nucleotides: TGTGCCAGCAGTCGCACTAGGGCCAGCACAGATACGCAGTATTTT.